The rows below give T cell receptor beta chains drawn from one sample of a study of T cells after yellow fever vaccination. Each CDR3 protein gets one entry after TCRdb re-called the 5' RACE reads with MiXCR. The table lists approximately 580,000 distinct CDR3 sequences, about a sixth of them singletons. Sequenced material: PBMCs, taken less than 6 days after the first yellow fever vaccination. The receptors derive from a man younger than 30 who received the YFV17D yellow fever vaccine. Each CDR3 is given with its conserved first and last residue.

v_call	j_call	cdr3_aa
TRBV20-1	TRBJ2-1	CSSTSGSYNEQFF
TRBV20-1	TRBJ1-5	CSASPAADRSNQPQHF
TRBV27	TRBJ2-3	CASRPSGTSATDTQYF
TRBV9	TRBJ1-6	CASSVEGTPLHF
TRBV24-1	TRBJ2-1	CATSDPTGMDEQFF
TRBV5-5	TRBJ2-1	CASSRYVAGGGGEQFF
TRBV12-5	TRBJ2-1	CASGSSPRDRVNEQFF
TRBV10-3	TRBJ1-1	CAISVRQQNTEAFF
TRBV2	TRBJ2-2	CASIRTSLGTGELFF
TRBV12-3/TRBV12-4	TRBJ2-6	CASSGTGIGANVLTF
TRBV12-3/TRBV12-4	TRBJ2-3	CASSPHPAADTQYF
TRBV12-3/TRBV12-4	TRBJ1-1	CASSPTGPPSDTEAFF
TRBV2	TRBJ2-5	CATSGTIEETQYF
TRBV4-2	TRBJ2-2	CASSQTLDKNTGELFF
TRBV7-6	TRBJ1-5	CASSLQSESNQPQHF
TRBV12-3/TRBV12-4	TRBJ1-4	CASSLGYSGEKLFF
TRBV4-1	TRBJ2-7	CASSLQASGTYEQYF